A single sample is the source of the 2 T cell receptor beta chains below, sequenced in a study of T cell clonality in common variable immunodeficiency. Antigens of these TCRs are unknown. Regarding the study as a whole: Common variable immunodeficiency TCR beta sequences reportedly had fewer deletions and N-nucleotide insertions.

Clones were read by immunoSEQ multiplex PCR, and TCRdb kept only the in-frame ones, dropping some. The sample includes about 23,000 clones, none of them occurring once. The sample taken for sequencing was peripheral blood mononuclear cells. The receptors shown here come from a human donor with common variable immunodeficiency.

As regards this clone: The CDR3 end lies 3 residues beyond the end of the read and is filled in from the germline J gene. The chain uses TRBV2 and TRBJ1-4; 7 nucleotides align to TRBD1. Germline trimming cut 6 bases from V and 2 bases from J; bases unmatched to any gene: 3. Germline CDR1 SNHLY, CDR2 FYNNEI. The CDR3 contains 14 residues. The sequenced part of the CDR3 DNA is TGTGCCAGCAGGGACAGGAGGACTAATGAAAAA. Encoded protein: CASRDRRTNEK. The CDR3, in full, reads CASRDRRTNEKLFF.

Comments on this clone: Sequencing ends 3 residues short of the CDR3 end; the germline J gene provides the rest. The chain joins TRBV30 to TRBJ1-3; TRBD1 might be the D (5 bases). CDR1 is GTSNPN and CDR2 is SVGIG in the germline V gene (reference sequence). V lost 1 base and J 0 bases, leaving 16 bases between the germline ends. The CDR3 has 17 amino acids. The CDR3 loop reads CAWSGEGAESSGNTIYF. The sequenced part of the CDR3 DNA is TGTGCCTGGAGTGGAGAAGGGGCTGAGAGCTCTGGAAACACC. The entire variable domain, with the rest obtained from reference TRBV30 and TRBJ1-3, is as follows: SQTIHQWPATLVQPVGSPLSLECTVEGTSNPNLYWYRQAAGRGLQLLFYSVGIGQISSEVPQNLSASRPQDRQFILSSKKLLLSDSGFYLCAWSGEGAESSGNTIYFGEGSWLTVV.